This T cell receptor beta chain was captured by sequencing in a study of CXCR3-negative and CXCR3-positive naive CD8 T cells (dated 2019 in TCRdb). About the full investigation: In total, around 140 million TRB reads were obtained, corresponding to roughly 1.5 +/- 0.3 million reads per library. Diversity and physicochemical repertoire analyses covered some ten donors pooled from two independent experiments. Naive subsets from about five donors and memory cells from 3 donors were included in the TRBV-TRBJ cluster analysis. Overall results and qualifications from the work: Surface CD5, linked to self-reactivity in mice, was comparable between naive subsets; TCR interaction strength was therefore also inferred from TRB CDR3 physicochemical properties. CXCR3 expression partially decreased after cryopreservation, so most assays used freshly isolated PBMCs. Similar TRBV-TRBJ usage was shown by naive CXCR3-negative and CXCR3-positive cells from the same donor, whereas distinct patterns were shown by memory cells. Repertoire diversity was comparably high in both naive subsets but much lower in memory CD8+ T cells. Compared with CXCR3-negative naive cells, CXCR3-positive naive cells had TRB CDR3s with higher hydrophobicity (lower Kidera factor 4), lower energy, and higher strength and volume indices.

As regards this clonotype: It has no known antigen specificity.

CDR3 length: 14 amino acids, cysteine to phenylalanine. No DNA has been recorded. Sequencing used a NextSeq 550. The Human TCR Profiling Kit (MiLaboratory) was used to make UMI-labeled 5' RACE TRB cDNA libraries. The full amount of extracted RNA was used for cDNA synthesis, and the full amount of resulting cDNA was used for PCR amplification. The libraries were made side by side, with each library going through the same number of PCR cycles. As for the authors' bioinformatics: About 50,000 +/- 10,000 unique UMI-labeled TRB cDNA molecules per library were extracted with MIGEC and MiXCR, with at least two reads per UMI required. On average, each library contained 40,000 +/- 10,000 functional in-frame TRB CDR3 nucleotide clonotypes without stop codons. After downsampling to 5000 UMI-labeled TRB molecules per sample, diversity metrics such as normalized Shannon-Wiener and Chao1 were calculated in VDJtools. VDJtools computed clonotype-size-weighted physicochemical properties of the central five CDR3 residues: interaction energy, strength, volume and Kidera factor 4. One entry per CDR3 protein sequence results from the TCRdb reprocessing of the reads, with DNA left out. These V and J calls originate from TCRdb's pipeline instead of the authors' own analysis. The sample's records list nearly 90,000 distinct CDR3 sequences. The ten largest account for about 0.8% of the sample.

For every CD8+ T cell subset, fewer than 350,000 cells were flow-sorted straight into RLT lysis buffer, and each subset was sorted in triplicate. To keep memory contaminants out, a stringent definition of naive CD8+ T cells was applied: CD45RO-CCR7+CD27+CD95-. Peripheral blood mononuclear cells were isolated from buffy coats using standard density gradient centrifugation. A FACSAria III was used to flow-sort naive CD8+ T cells into CXCR3-negative and CXCR3-positive populations. Total RNA was extracted from sorted cells using an RNeasy Mini Kit. Sequenced material: naive CXCR3+ CD8+ T cells from blood. The cell subset or site label, read with the paper, signifies: CD45RO-CCR7+CD27+CD95- naive CD8+ T cells expressing CXCR3 (TNR3+). This receptor was obtained from a human donor in good health. Some clones in this sample may be carry-over from other donors' samples. The chain is encoded by TRBV21-1 joined to TRBJ1-1; TCRdb reports TRBD1, a call that lacks DNA to check it against. TRBV21-1 is described as a pseudogene. CDR3 sequence: CASLMGDRNTEAFF.